This is a list of T cell receptor beta chains from one sample in a study of cytomegalovirus exposure and HLA in healthy donors. Libraries were prepared by immunoSEQ multiplex PCR; TCRdb keeps only in-frame clonotypes and omits some of them. The sample carries about 100,000 clones, about 77% recorded once. Sequenced sample: PBMCs. The receptors come from a woman aged 45 to 65 in good health and CMV-seropositive. Both conserved end residues are part of each CDR3. Fields, in order: V gene, J gene, D gene, clone size, CDR3 DNA, CDR3 protein. A D gene is named only where the DNA matches it firmly. Where a row states a size, it is once, few, many or the class of an expanded clone; other rows omit it.

TRBV2	TRBJ2-1	-	-	TGTGCCGTCCGGGGAGTCTCCTACAATGAGCAGTTCTTC	CAVRGVSYNEQFF
TRBV11-3	TRBJ2-1	TRBD2	few	TGTGCCAGCAGTGGGGGACTAGCGAATGAGCAGTTCTTC	CASSGGLANEQFF
TRBV7-9	TRBJ2-7	TRBD1	few	TGTTCCAGCAGCTTAGACAGGGCCTACGAGCAGTACTTC	CSSSLDRAYEQYF
TRBV7-9	TRBJ1-1	-	-	TGTGCCAGCAGCTATACACCGAACACTGAAGCTTTCTTT	CASSYTPNTEAFF
TRBV7-9	TRBJ2-1	TRBD2	-	TGTGCCAGCAGCGCGCGCAGCGGGGGGGGTTCAAATGAGCAGTTCTTC	CASSARSGGGSNEQFF
TRBV18	TRBJ1-2	TRBD1	-	TGTGCCAGCTCACCTCCGGGACAGGGCCCGAATGGCTACACCTTC	CASSPPGQGPNGYTF
TRBV9	TRBJ1-2	-	-	TGTGCCAGCAGCGTAGGGCAGGCCCAGTCTAACTATGGCTACACCTTC	CASSVGQAQSNYGYTF
TRBV2	TRBJ2-3	TRBD1	-	TGTGCCAGCAGCAAGGACAGGGTCATCGATACGCAGTATTTT	CASSKDRVIDTQYF
TRBV5-5	TRBJ2-3	-	-	TGTGCCAGCAGCGGACTGACATCCAGCACAGATACGCAGTATTTT	CASSGLTSSTDTQYF
TRBV5-5	TRBJ2-7	TRBD1	-	TGTGCCAGCAGCTTCGAGACAGGGGCCTACGAGCAGTACTTC	CASSFETGAYEQYF
TRBV5-1	TRBJ2-7	TRBD2	-	TGCGCCAGCAGCTCACAGACTAGCGGCACCTACGAGCAGTACTTC	CASSSQTSGTYEQYF
TRBV5-5	TRBJ2-3	TRBD1	-	TGTGCCAGCAGCCAAAAGACAGGGGGAGTGGCAGATACGCAGTATTTT	CASSQKTGGVADTQYF
TRBV7-3	TRBJ2-5	-	-	TGTGCCAGCAGCACCGGAGAGACCCAGTACTTC	CASSTGETQYF
TRBV5-1	TRBJ2-7	-	-	TGCGCCAGCAGCTTGGGTGGAGGTCACCCCTACGAGCAGTACTTC	CASSLGGGHPYEQYF
TRBV29-1	TRBJ2-5	TRBD1	-	TGCAGCCTCCGGACAGGGGGGTACCAAGAGACCCAGTACTTC	CSLRTGGYQETQYF
TRBV27	TRBJ2-3	TRBD1	-	TGTGCCAGCAGTTTAACGACAGGGCCAGATACGCAGTATTTT	CASSLTTGPDTQYF
TRBV30	TRBJ1-2	-	-	TGTGCCTGGAGTGTAGACATGAATAACTATGGCTACACCTTC	CAWSVDMNNYGYTF
TRBV6-5	TRBJ1-2	-	-	TGTGCCATCCGAGACCGGGCTAACTATGGCTACACCTTC	CAIRDRANYGYTF
TRBV5-8	TRBJ1-4	-	few	TGTGCCAGCAGTTCCGGGACAACTAATGAAAAACTGTTTTTT	CASSSGTTNEKLFF